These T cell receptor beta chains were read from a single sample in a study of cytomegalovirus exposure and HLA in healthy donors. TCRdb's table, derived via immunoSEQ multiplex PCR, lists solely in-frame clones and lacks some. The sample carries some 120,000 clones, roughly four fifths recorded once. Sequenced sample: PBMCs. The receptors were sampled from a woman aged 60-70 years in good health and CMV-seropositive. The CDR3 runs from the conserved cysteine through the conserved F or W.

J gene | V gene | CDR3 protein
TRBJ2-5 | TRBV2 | CASRGTSGTQYF
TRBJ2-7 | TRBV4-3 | CASSQDSFSYEQYF
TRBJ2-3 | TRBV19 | CASRRTSRNVGTDTQYF
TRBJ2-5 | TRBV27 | CASSFNPTGGGETQYF
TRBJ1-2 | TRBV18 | CASSPGSQYGYTF
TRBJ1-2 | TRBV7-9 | CASSFRDTLSGYTF
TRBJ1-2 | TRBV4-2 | CASSQDGGGGRRGYTF
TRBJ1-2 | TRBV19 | CASVTTAGGAGYTF
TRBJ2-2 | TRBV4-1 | CASSHAGGLTGELFF
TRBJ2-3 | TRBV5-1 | CASSFTSGSITDTQYF
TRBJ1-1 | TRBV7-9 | CASSVPGQGSGEAFF
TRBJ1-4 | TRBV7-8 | CASCRTDNEKLFF
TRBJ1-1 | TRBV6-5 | CASSYSGGKTEAFF
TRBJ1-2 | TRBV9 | CASSEWTAGGYTF
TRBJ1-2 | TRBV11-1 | CASSPRTGPLNGYTF
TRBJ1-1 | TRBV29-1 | CGGGRLYPNTEAFF
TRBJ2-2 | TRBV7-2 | CASSLARLNTGELFF
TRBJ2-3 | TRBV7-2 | CASSFGQGATDTQYF
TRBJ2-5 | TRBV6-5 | CASRRAGGAETQYF
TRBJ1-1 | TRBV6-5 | CASSYTGQGGTEAFF
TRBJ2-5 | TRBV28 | CASTRTSGWTQYF
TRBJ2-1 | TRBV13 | CASSSPSGGAGNEQFF
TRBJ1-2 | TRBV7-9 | CASSSRHGGYGYTF
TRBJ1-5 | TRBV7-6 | CASSLGQSGNQPQHF
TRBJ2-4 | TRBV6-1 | CASSEASVRRENIQYF
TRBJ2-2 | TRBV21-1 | CASSKQKRDRRSGELFF
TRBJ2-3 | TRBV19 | CASSMVVAGGDTQYF
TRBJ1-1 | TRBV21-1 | CASSTRDRGNTEAFF
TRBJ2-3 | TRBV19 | CASTQALSTDTQYF
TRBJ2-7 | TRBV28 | CASSPGLAHYEQYF
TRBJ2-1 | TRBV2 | CAGTEDNEQFF
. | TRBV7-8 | CASSPPGDSYEQYF
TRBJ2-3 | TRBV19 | CASSATSGGADTQYF
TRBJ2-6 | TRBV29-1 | CSVDSSGANVLTF
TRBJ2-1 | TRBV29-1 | CSVARGEYNEQFF
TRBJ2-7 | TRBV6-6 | CASTPTGVTSYEQYF
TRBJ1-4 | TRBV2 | CASSEFAISRRTNEKLFF
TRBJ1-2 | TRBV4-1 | CASSQTPGAYGYTF
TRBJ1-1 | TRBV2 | CASSGSRSGGTEAFF
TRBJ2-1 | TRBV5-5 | CASSPNPAGGGNEQFF
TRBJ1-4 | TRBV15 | CATSRDSYRSGEKLFF
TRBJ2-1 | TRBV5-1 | CASSLAEGLAINEQFF
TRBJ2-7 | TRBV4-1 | CASSQEAGPYEQYF
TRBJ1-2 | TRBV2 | CASSVRQANYGYTF